This TCR beta chain is drawn from a study of cytomegalovirus exposure and HLA in healthy donors. Study-wide findings and caveats: Confirmation in vitro established that a few CMV-associated chains were specific for CMV antigens. Several of the most significant clusters appeared linked to common viral pathogens, based on a later analysis. Altogether, 150 to 200 TCR beta chains were recorded as cytomegalovirus-associated.

At collection, donors were nominally healthy, but unrecorded immune exposures were probable. A word on this clone: Its antigen is still unknown.

V lost 6 bases and J lost 6; bases outside the gene matches: 10. The CDR3 covers 16 residues. Germline V gene data show CDR1 as SGHAT and CDR2 as FQNNGV. Primers included in the PCR were 60 Vbeta and 13 Jbeta primers. The protocol was immunoSEQ multiplex PCR, while the TCRdb copy is restricted to in-frame clones and leaves out a portion. The data show about 76,000 clones, with about three quarters seen just once and 12% held by the top ten. This sequence originates from a male donor in good health and CMV-seropositive. The chain has TRBV11-2 and TRBJ2-1; 11 bases map to TRBD2. Sequenced: PBMCs. CDR3 in DNA: TGTGCCAGCAGTACACTAGCGGGAGCAGTGGGCAATGAGCAGTTCTTC. This sequence encodes CASSTLAGAVGNEQFF.